This TCR beta chain was captured by sequencing in a study of CD8 T cells in Susac syndrome. The overall study: Among the Susac syndrome patients sequenced, 5 or 6 had active disease and roughly eight were in remission. At blood draw, Susac syndrome patients were therapy-naive, on corticosteroids, or on intravenous immunoglobulin alone. Study-wide findings and caveats: Clonal expansion was missing from Susac syndrome CD4+ T cell repertoires.

The authors negatively isolated CD8+ and CD4+ T cells and FACS-enriched TEMRA cells. Random-hexamer reverse transcription was applied to roughly 0.5 to 1 ug RNA. TCRdb re-called the immunoSEQ multiplex PCR reads with MiXCR, one entry per CDR3 protein. Counted here are hundreds of thousands of distinct CDR3 sequences, about 96% occurring once; the ten biggest clones make up 0.1%. The V gene's germline CDR1 is SSHAT and CDR2 FNYEAQ (reference sequence). CDR3 size: 15 residues. About this clonotype: What it binds is unknown. A read error may produce the germline difference seen at one junction end.

Material: CD4+ T cells from PBMCs. The chain links TRBV7-7 to TRBJ2-5; D uncertain. The sequence came from a human donor with Susac syndrome. The CDR3 loop is CASSVGQALGETQYF. The CDR3 region has the DNA TGTGCTAGCAGCGTAGGGCAAGCCCTAGGAGAGACCCAGTACTTC.